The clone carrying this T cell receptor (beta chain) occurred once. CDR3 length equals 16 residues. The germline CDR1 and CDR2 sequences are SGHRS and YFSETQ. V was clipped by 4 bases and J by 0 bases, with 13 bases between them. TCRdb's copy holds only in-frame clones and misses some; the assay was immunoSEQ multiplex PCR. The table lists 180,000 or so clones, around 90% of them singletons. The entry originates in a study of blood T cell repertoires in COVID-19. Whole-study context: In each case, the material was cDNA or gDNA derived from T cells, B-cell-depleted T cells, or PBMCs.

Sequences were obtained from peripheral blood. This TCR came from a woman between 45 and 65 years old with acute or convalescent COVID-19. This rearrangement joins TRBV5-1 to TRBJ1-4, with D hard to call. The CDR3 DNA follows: TGCGCCAGCAGCCCAGACCCGGCGGCAACTAATGAAAAACTGTTTTTT. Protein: CASSPDPAATNEKLFF. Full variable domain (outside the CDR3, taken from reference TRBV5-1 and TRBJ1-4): KAGVTQTPRYLIKTRGQQVTLSCSPISGHRSVSWYQQTPGQGLQFLFEYFSETQRNKGNFPGRFSGRQFSNSRSEMNVSTLELGDSALYLCASSPDPAATNEKLFFGSGTQLSVL.